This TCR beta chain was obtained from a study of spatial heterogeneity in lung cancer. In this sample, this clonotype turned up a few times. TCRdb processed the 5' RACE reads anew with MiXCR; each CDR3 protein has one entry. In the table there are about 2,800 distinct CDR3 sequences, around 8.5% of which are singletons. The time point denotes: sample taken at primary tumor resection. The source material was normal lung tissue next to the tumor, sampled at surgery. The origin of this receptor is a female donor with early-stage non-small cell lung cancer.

The CDR3: CSAGRLAGGSYEQYF. CDR3 DNA sequence: TGCAGTGCTGGCAGACTAGCGGGAGGATCCTACGAGCAGTACTTC. The V call is TRBV20-1, the J call TRBJ2-7; 13 bases align to TRBD2. Germline CDR1 DFQATT, CDR2 SNEGSKA (reference sequence). The junction had 5 bases not matched to a gene; V was cut back by 5 bases and J by 1 base. The CDR3 length is 15 residues.